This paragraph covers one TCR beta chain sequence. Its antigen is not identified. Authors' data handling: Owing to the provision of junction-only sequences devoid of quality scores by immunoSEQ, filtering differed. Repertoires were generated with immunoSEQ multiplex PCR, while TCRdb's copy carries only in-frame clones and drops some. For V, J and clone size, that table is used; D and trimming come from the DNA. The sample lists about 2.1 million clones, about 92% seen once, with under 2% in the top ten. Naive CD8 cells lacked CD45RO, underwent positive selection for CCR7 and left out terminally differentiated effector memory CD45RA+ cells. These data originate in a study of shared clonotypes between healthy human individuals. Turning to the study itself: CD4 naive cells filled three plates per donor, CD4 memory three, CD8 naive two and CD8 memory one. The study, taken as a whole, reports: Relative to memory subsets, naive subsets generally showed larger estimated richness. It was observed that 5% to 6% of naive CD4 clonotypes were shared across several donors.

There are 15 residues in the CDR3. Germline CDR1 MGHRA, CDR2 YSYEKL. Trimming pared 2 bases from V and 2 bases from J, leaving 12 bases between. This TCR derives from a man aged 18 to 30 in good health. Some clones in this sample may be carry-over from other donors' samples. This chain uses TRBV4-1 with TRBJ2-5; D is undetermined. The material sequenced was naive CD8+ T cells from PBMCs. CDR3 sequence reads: CASSQPRLAQETQYF. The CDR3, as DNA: TGCGCCAGCAGCCAACCCCGACTCGCTCAAGAGACCCAGTACTTC.